This T cell receptor (beta chain) was sequenced for a study of blood T cell repertoires in COVID-19. Study as a whole: The United States, Italy and Spain were the sources of the acute and convalescent COVID-19 samples. Nucleic acid was either cDNA or gDNA, and it came from T cells, B-cell-depleted T cells, or PBMCs.

CDR3 length equals 12 residues. V lost 2 bases and J 5 bases, leaving 5 bases between the germline ends. Germline CDR1 reads LGHDT; CDR2 reads YNNKEL (reference sequence). Per the study methods: Reference gene primer amplification in the assay estimated nucleated cell counts. Sequencing was performed with immunoSEQ multiplex PCR; in TCRdb, only in-frame clones are kept and a portion is missing. The V and J calls and the clone size are those of that table, but D and trimming were determined from the DNA. The sample consists of tens of thousands of clones, 75% to 85% of them appearing once. The clonotype was recovered from a middle-aged man with acute or convalescent COVID-19. Sequenced: peripheral blood. This chain links TRBV3-1 (or the pseudogene TRBV3-2) with TRBJ2-3; D remains unclear. CDR3 coding DNA: TGTGCCAGCAGCCAAACCAGAGATACGCAGTATTTT. Translated, it gives CASSQTRDTQYF.